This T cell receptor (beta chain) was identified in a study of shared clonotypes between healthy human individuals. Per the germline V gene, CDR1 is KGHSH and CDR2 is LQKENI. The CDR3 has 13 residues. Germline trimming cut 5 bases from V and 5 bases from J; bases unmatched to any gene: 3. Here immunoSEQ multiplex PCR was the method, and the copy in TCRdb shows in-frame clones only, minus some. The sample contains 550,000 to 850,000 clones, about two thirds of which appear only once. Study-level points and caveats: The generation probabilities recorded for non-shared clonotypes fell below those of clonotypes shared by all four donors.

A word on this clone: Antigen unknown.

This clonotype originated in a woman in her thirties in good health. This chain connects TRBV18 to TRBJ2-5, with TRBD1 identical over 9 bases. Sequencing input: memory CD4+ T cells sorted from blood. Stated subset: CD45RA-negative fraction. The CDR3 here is CASSSGQGETQYF. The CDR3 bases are TGTGCCAGCTCATCGGGACAGGGCGAGACCCAGTACTTC.